This T cell receptor beta chain was found in a study of blood T cell repertoires in COVID-19. Study background: Spain, Italy and the United States supplied samples that represented acute and convalescent COVID-19. T cells, B-cell-depleted T cells, or PBMCs provided the cDNA or gDNA that served as material.

There are 13 residues in the CDR3. The V gene end was trimmed by 1 base and the J gene end by 13 bases; junction bases not matched to a gene: 3. Per germline, CDR1 SGHDN and CDR2 FVKESK. Original processing methods: Amplification with reference gene primers provided the estimates of nucleated cell counts. Profiled with immunoSEQ multiplex PCR; TCRdb holds only in-frame clones, not every one. Clonal size and the V and J genes are those of that table, whereas D and trimming came from the DNA. The profile covers about 36,000 clones, with around 84% appearing a single time and 1.5% to 2% taken by the ten largest. In Seattle, patients joined the study during active infection and were tracked longitudinally.

Sample: peripheral blood. This TCR derives from a man aged 55 to 70 with COVID-19, enrolled during active disease. The rearrangement links TRBV14 to TRBJ2-1; 11 bases align to TRBD2. The CDR3 spells CASSQGLAGGQFF. The CDR3 coding sequence is TGTGCCAGCAGCCAAGGGCTAGCGGGAGGACAGTTCTTC.